This TCR beta chain was documented in a study of CD8+ T cells in alopecia areata. Following extraction, RNA underwent reverse transcription to cDNA, which served as the sequencing template. Assay used: immunoSEQ multiplex PCR; TCRdb lists only in-frame clones, some missing. The sample yields around 150,000 clones, roughly 60% seen once. The sample holds one count of this clone. The V end was cut by 4 bases, the J end by 1 base, with 12 bases between. The CDR3 runs 15 residues. From germline, CDR1 is SGHDT and CDR2 YYEEEE. The source is a human donor in good health. The V call is TRBV5-6, the J call TRBJ1-5; D gene ambiguous. The material sequenced was CD4+ T cells sorted from blood. The CDR3 region is CASSRISASNQPQHF. The CDR3 DNA is TGTGCCAGCAGCCGGATCTCAGCGAGCAATCAGCCCCAGCATTTT. The full variable domain, with the rest looked up from reference TRBV5-6 and TRBJ1-5, is DAGVTQSPTHLIKTRGQQVTLRCSPKSGHDTVSWYQQALGQGPQFIFQYYEEEERQRGNFPDRFSGHQFPNYSSELNVNALLLGDSALYLCASSRISASNQPQHFGDGTRLSIL.